One and the same sample provided the 18 T cell receptor beta chains below, sequenced in a study of identical twins. MiXCR was run by TCRdb on the 5' RACE reads, yielding one entry per CDR3 protein. The repertoire holds approximately 680,000 distinct CDR3 sequences, with under 8.5% as singletons. This same sample was also part of a study on yellow fever vaccine responses in identical twins.

Sequencing input: PBMCs. The receptors were sampled from a woman aged 18-35 years in good health.

The rearrangement uses TRBV3-1 and TRBJ2-1; D perhaps matches TRBD2 (5 bases). Germline V CDR1 and CDR2: LGHDT, YNNKEL (reference sequence). V lost 2 bases, J lost 12 bases, and 11 bases lay in between. CDR3 length: 12 amino acids. The CDR3: CASSQRTLWQFF. The CDR3 DNA reads as TGTGCCAGCAGCCAACGGACTCTATGGCAGTTCTTC.

This clonotype was counted many times. The rearrangement uses TRBV5-1 and TRBJ1-1; D uncertain. This CDR3 is 14 amino acids long. Germline assignment: CDR1 SGHRS and CDR2 YFSETQ. V was pared by 0 bases and J by 3 bases, with 9 bases between. The CDR3 DNA is TGCGCCAGCAGCTTGGCCCTCCTAGACACTGAAGCTTTCTTT. Amino acid sequence: CASSLALLDTEAFF.

This clonotype was detected only a few times. CDR3 loop: CSAITGGAGAEAFF. DNA of the CDR3: TGCAGCGCAATCACAGGGGGCGCGGGCGCTGAAGCTTTCTTT. J is TRBJ1-1 and V is TRBV29-1; TRBD1 matches 9 bases. Germline assignment: CDR1 SQVTM and CDR2 ANQGSEA. The CDR3 loop spans 14 amino acids. With 7 bases clipped from V and 6 bases from J, the junction kept 12 bases outside the gene matches.

Only a few counts were recorded for this clonotype. This chain connects TRBV6-5 to TRBJ2-4; 9 bases line up with TRBD1. The CDR3 covers 19 residues. V gave up 0 bases and J gave up 3 bases; unmatched junction bases: 12. Germline V CDR1 and CDR2: MNHEY, SVGAGI. The CDR3 region has the DNA TGTGCCAGCAGTTACTCGAACCCGGGACAGGGCTCGGGCAAAAACATTCAGTACTTC. Its protein is CASSYSNPGQGSGKNIQYF.

This clonotype has at least ten counts. The V and J genes are TRBV12-3 or TRBV12-4 and TRBJ2-1, with D tentatively TRBD1 (6 bases). The CDR3 totals 11 residues. With 5 bases removed from V and 9 bases from J, the gap between germline ends came to 8 bases. The CDR3 sequence is CASSTGFEQFF. In DNA form, the CDR3 reads TGTGCCAGCAGTACAGGGTTTGAGCAGTTCTTC.

Many counts were recorded for this clonotype. V usage is TRBV4-1 and J usage is TRBJ1-2; D unresolved. V was pared by 0 bases and J by 4 bases, with 12 bases between. CDR1 and CDR2 (germline): MGHRA, YSYEKL. The CDR3 spans 15 residues. CDR3 region: CASSQEGSIAYGYTF. Written as DNA, the CDR3 is TGCGCCAGCAGCCAAGAGGGAAGTATCGCCTATGGCTACACCTTC.

The chain joins TRBV28 to TRBJ2-2; weak D call: TRBD1 (6 bases). CDR1 and CDR2 (germline): MDHEN, SYDVKM. Trimming stripped 2 bases from V and 1 base from J, with 11 bases between. The CDR3 runs 16 residues. CDR3 protein: CASSLRQGLNTGELFF. The CDR3 DNA follows: TGTGCCAGCAGTTTACGTCAGGGGTTGAACACCGGGGAGCTGTTTTTT.

A single count supports this clonotype. The chain combines TRBV20-1 with TRBJ2-7; TRBD2 matches 7 bases. V lost 0 bases and J lost 2; bases outside the gene matches: 7. This CDR3 has 15 residues. CDR1 is DFQATT and CDR2 is SNEGSKA in the germline V gene (reference sequence). The CDR3 sequence is CSARERTGLAYEQYF. CDR3 bases: TGCAGTGCTAGAGAACGGACCGGACTAGCCTACGAGCAGTACTTC.

This clonotype was seen a handful of times. CDR3 coding DNA: TGCAGTGCTAGAGATTCGGGGGCAACTAATGAAAAACTGTTTTTT. This codes for CSARDSGATNEKLFF. The chain recombines TRBV20-1 with TRBJ1-4; D is possibly TRBD1 (5 bases). This CDR3 has 15 amino acids. CDR1 and CDR2 from the germline V gene are DFQATT and SNEGSKA (reference sequence). The ends were cut back, 0 bases at V and 0 bases at J, with 8 bases in the middle.

This clonotype appeared a few times. The rearrangement links TRBV12-3 or TRBV12-4 to TRBJ2-1; D gene uncertain. V was trimmed by 6 bases and J by 13 bases, leaving 16 bases between them. The CDR3 spans 12 residues. CDR3 sequence reads: CASRAGPGPQFF. For the CDR3, the DNA is TGTGCCAGCAGGGCCGGGCCTGGCCCCCAGTTCTTC.

This clonotype was recorded at least ten times. The V call is TRBV3-1, the J call TRBJ2-1; D is perhaps TRBD1 or TRBD2 (5 bases each). V lost 3 bases, J lost 0 bases, and 9 bases lay in between. The germline V gene has CDR1 LGHDT and CDR2 YNNKEL (reference sequence). The CDR3 is 15 amino acids. For the CDR3, the DNA is TGTGCCAGCAGCCACGGGGCTAGCTCCTACAATGAGCAGTTCTTC. Its protein product is CASSHGASSYNEQFF.

This clonotype was found a few times. The CDR3 region has the DNA TGCGCCAGCAGTGAAGGACTAGCGGGGGGACTTAATGAGCAGTTCTTC. It specifies CASSEGLAGGLNEQFF. The chain joins TRBV10-2 to TRBJ2-1, with 14 nucleotides matching TRBD2. CDR1 is WSHSY, CDR2 SAAADI, per germline. Unmatched junction bases numbered 5, after V lost 3 bases and J lost 7 bases. The CDR3 runs to 16 residues.

The V call is TRBV12-3 or TRBV12-4, the J call TRBJ1-1; 8 positions match TRBD1. J lost 7 bases, V lost 6 bases, and 4 bases had no gene match. The CDR3 has 12 amino acids. The CDR3 is CASRPGQGEAFF. The CDR3 region has the DNA TGTGCCAGCAGACCAGGACAGGGTGAAGCTTTCTTT.

There are many counts of this clonotype. CDR3 region: CASSLAGTGYTGELFF. CDR3 DNA sequence: TGCGCCAGCAGCTTGGCCGGGACAGGCTACACCGGGGAGCTGTTTTTT. J is TRBJ2-2 and V is TRBV5-1, with 8 nucleotides matching TRBD1. V shed 0 bases, J shed 3 bases, and the junction held 4 bases outside the gene matches. Per germline, CDR1 SGHRS and CDR2 YFSETQ. The CDR3 has 16 residues. The entire variable domain, with the rest obtained from reference TRBV5-1 and TRBJ2-2, is as follows: KAGVTQTPRYLIKTRGQQVTLSCSPISGHRSVSWYQQTPGQGLQFLFEYFSETQRNKGNFPGRFSGRQFSNSRSEMNVSTLELGDSALYLCASSLAGTGYTGELFFGEGSRLTVL.

This clonotype was counted many times. V gene TRBV3-1 combines with J gene TRBJ2-7; 10 nucleotides match TRBD1. The CDR3 is made up of 16 amino acids. CDR1 is LGHDT, CDR2 YNNKEL, per germline (reference sequence). J lost 6 bases, V lost 3 bases, and 11 bases had no gene match. This CDR3 is CASSQEPGQGFPEQYF. The CDR3 DNA reads as TGTGCCAGCAGCCAGGAACCGGGACAGGGGTTCCCCGAGCAGTACTTC.

This clonotype has a handful of counts. The chain combines TRBV10-1 with TRBJ2-3, with 13 positions matching TRBD2. V gave up 11 bases and J gave up 4 bases; unmatched junction bases: 15. This CDR3 contains 17 residues. Germline CDR1 is WNHNN and CDR2 is SYGVQD (reference sequence). The CDR3 DNA sequence: TGCGCCGGCATACGGGGACTAGCGGGGCCCTGCGCAGATACGCAGTATTTT. Encoded protein: CAGIRGLAGPCADTQYF.

A word on this clonotype: This may be a read error, as it is one base from a much larger clone. In DNA form, the CDR3 reads TGTGCCAGCAGCCAAGTGGGGGAAGGTGGGGGCAAAAACAGTCAGTACTTC. It specifies CASSQVGEGGGKNSQYF. The V call is TRBV3-1, the J call TRBJ2-4; possibly TRBD1 for D (6 bases). The CDR3 is 17 amino acids. Germline values: CDR1 LGHDT, CDR2 YNNKEL (reference sequence).

The chain recombines TRBV12-3 or TRBV12-4 with TRBJ1-4, with D hard to call. The V and J ends lost 1 base and 8 bases respectively, with 5 bases between them. The CDR3 has 12 residues. CDR3 nucleotides: TGTGCCAGCAGTTTAGTAGAAGAAAAACTGTTTTTT. Residues: CASSLVEEKLFF.